These T cell receptor beta chains were read from a single sample in a study of cytomegalovirus exposure and HLA in healthy donors. Assay used: immunoSEQ multiplex PCR; TCRdb lists only in-frame clones, some missing. The sample lists some 80,000 clones; roughly 96% were seen once. Material for sequencing was PBMCs. Receptors were obtained from a woman between 18 and 30 years old in good health and CMV-seronegative. The CDR3 runs from the conserved cysteine through the conserved F or W. D genes are given only for firm matches. Where a row states a size, it is once, few, many or the class of an expanded clone; other rows omit it.

d_call j_call v_call clone_size cdr3_aa cdr3_nt
. TRBJ1-5 TRBV6-1 . CASSEAGGNYQPQHF TGTGCCAGCAGTGAAGCAGGGGGAAACTATCAGCCCCAGCATTTT
TRBD1 TRBJ1-5 TRBV10-3 . CAISPTGTGLDQPQHF TGTGCCATCAGCCCGACCGGGACAGGGCTAGATCAGCCCCAGCATTTT
. TRBJ2-1 TRBV7-6 . CASSLGTRYNEQFF TGTGCCAGCAGCTTAGGGACAAGGTACAATGAGCAGTTCTTC
. TRBJ1-2 TRBV27 . CASSRRVGQGGYTF TGTGCCAGCAGCCGTCGAGTGGGGCAGGGTGGCTACACCTTC
. TRBJ2-5 TRBV6-5 . CASSYSLVETQYF TGTGCCAGCAGTTACTCCCTAGTAGAGACCCAGTACTTC
TRBD1 TRBJ2-3 TRBV11-3 once CASSFRPGTGIDTQYF TGTGCCAGCAGCTTTCGTCCCGGGACAGGGATAGATACGCAGTATTTT
. TRBJ2-5 TRBV7-6 . CASTPSENYRQYF TGTGCCAGCACCCCTAGCGAGAACTACCGCCAGTACTTC
. TRBJ1-4 TRBV30 . CAWSQGFSGSEEKLFF TGTGCCTGGAGTCAGGGGTTCTCAGGCTCAGAGGAAAAACTGTTTTTT
. TRBJ2-1 TRBV11-2 . CASSPMAGKYNEQFF TGTGCCAGCAGCCCCATGGCGGGAAAGTACAATGAGCAGTTCTTC
. TRBJ1-1 TRBV7-9 once CASSLSPTEVEAFF TGTGCCAGCAGCCTTTCTCCGACAGAAGTTGAAGCTTTCTTT
. TRBJ2-1 TRBV9 . CASSVKEAGWFTNEQFF TGTGCCAGCAGCGTCAAAGAGGCGGGATGGTTTACCAATGAGCAGTTCTTC
. TRBJ2-7 TRBV30 . CAWRPLLAYEQYF TGTGCCTGGAGGCCCCTCCTAGCTTACGAGCAGTACTTC
TRBD2 TRBJ2-1 TRBV4-1 . CASSQMPGTSSFNEQFF TGCGCCAGCAGCCAAATGCCAGGGACTAGCTCCTTCAATGAGCAGTTCTTC
. TRBJ2-1 TRBV6-6 . CASRARGEQFF TGTGCCAGCAGGGCGCGAGGTGAGCAGTTCTTC
TRBD1 TRBJ1-2 TRBV5-8 . CASSLEGTVGVGYTF TGTGCCAGCAGCTTGGAAGGGACAGTGGGCGTGGGCTACACCTTC
. TRBJ1-1 TRBV19 . CASWGAEAFF TGTGCCTCCTGGGGCGCTGAAGCTTTCTTT
TRBD2 TRBJ2-1 TRBV19 . CASIRRAGEEPYNEQFF TGTGCCAGTATCCGGCGGGCGGGAGAGGAACCCTACAATGAGCAGTTCTTC
TRBD1 TRBJ1-2 TRBV29-1 . CSVKDRGPNYGYTF TGCAGCGTCAAGGACAGGGGGCCTAACTATGGCTACACCTTC
. TRBJ1-5 TRBV10-3 . CATIAGGNQPQHF TGTGCCACTATAGCCGGGGGCAATCAGCCCCAGCATTTT
TRBD2 TRBJ2-1 TRBV19 . CASRIAGSSYNEQFF TGTGCCAGCAGGATAGCGGGTAGCTCCTACAATGAGCAGTTCTTC
TRBD2 TRBJ2-5 TRBV5-1 . CASSLEGGSTETQYF TGCGCCAGCAGCTTGGAGGGCGGGAGCACAGAGACCCAGTACTTC
TRBD2 TRBJ2-3 TRBV5-4 . CASSSGLAGLSTDTQYF TGTGCCAGCAGTTCTGGACTAGCGGGGCTTAGCACAGATACGCAGTATTTT
. TRBJ2-7 TRBV6-1 . CASRRGSYEQYF TGTGCCAGCAGGCGAGGCTCCTACGAGCAGTACTTC
. TRBJ1-2 TRBV6-4 . CASSGPGVDGYTF TGTGCCAGCAGTGGGCCGGGAGTTGATGGCTACACCTTC
. TRBJ2-7 TRBV5-6 . CASSFQGLLNYEQYF TGTGCCAGCAGCTTTCAGGGGCTGTTGAATTACGAGCAGTACTTC
. TRBJ1-1 TRBV11-2 . CASSLGAGEAEAFF TGTGCCAGCAGCTTAGGGGCCGGGGAGGCTGAAGCTTTCTTT
. TRBJ2-5 TRBV28 . CASSLVAEETQYF TGTGCCAGCAGTTTGGTTGCGGAAGAGACCCAGTACTTC
. TRBJ1-1 TRBV2 . CASSEALWGGNTEAFF TGTGCCAGCAGTGAAGCGCTTTGGGGGGGGAACACTGAAGCTTTCTTT
TRBD1 TRBJ1-4 TRBV5-1 . CASSLFFGRGPNEKLFF TGCGCCAGCAGCTTGTTTTTCGGGAGGGGGCCTAATGAAAAACTGTTTTTT
. TRBJ2-6 TRBV5-1 . CASKEDGANVLTF TGCGCCAGCAAGGAGGACGGGGCCAACGTCCTGACTTTC
TRBD1 TRBJ2-7 TRBV5-5 . CASSWDRASYEQYF TGTGCCAGCAGCTGGGACAGGGCGTCCTACGAGCAGTACTTC
. TRBJ1-1 TRBV6-5 . CASRKRREGTEAFF TGTGCCAGCAGGAAGCGCAGGGAGGGGACTGAAGCTTTCTTT
. TRBJ2-7 TRBV5-1 . CASSTGIMEYF TGCGCCAGCAGTACCGGGATCATGGAGTACTTC
. TRBJ1-2 TRBV27 . CASTAGYGYTF TGTGCCAGCACCGCGGGGTATGGCTACACCTTC
TRBD2 TRBJ2-5 TRBV10-1 . CASSEGLATTQYF TGCGCCAGCAGTGAGGGACTAGCGACGACCCAGTACTTC
. TRBJ1-2 TRBV29-1 . CSVGLGFGEQAYGYTF TGCAGCGTTGGTTTAGGTTTCGGCGAGCAGGCCTATGGCTACACCTTC
. TRBJ1-5 TRBV7-2 . CASSPDRDQPQHF TGTGCCAGCAGTCCCGACAGAGATCAGCCCCAGCATTTT
TRBD1 TRBJ1-2 TRBV18 . CASSPQMAGGYGYTF TGTGCCAGCTCACCACAGATGGCAGGGGGCTATGGCTACACCTTC
TRBD2 TRBJ2-7 TRBV7-6 . CASSLALGGGPFDEQYF TGTGCCAGCAGCTTAGCGCTGGGGGGAGGGCCCTTCGACGAGCAGTACTTC
. TRBJ1-2 TRBV19 once CASSDRPGVGYGYTF TGTGCCAGTAGTGATCGACCGGGTGTGGGCTATGGCTACACCTTC
TRBD1 TRBJ1-1 TRBV7-8 . CASSWGQGNTEAFF TGTGCCAGCAGCTGGGGACAGGGGAACACTGAAGCTTTCTTT
TRBD2 TRBJ2-1 TRBV6-1 . CASSLAGAVYEQFF TGTGCCAGCAGTTTAGCGGGAGCGGTCTATGAGCAGTTCTTC
TRBD2 TRBJ2-7 TRBV6-5 . CASSWEIGGGWNEQYF TGTGCCAGCAGTTGGGAAATTGGGGGGGGTTGGAACGAGCAGTACTTC
. TRBJ1-1 TRBV7-8 . CASSLRGMNTEAFF TGTGCCAGCAGCTTGCGGGGCATGAACACTGAAGCTTTCTTT
TRBD2 TRBJ2-7 TRBV5-4 . CASSAEGRAGGYEQYF TGTGCCAGCAGCGCTGAGGGGAGGGCCGGGGGCTACGAGCAGTACTTC
TRBD1 TRBJ1-2 TRBV7-9 . CASGREGASGYTF TGTGCCAGTGGCCGAGAGGGGGCAAGTGGCTACACCTTC
. TRBJ1-5 TRBV5-6 . CASSPGGGQPQHF TGTGCCAGCAGCCCTGGGGGGGGACAGCCCCAGCATTTT
TRBD1 TRBJ2-3 TRBV5-1 once CASSSGQNTDTQYF TGCGCCAGCAGCTCGGGACAGAACACAGATACGCAGTATTTT
. TRBJ2-1 TRBV5-1 . CASSFGGSHLINEQFF TGCGCCAGCAGCTTTGGTGGGAGTCACCTTATAAATGAGCAGTTCTTC
. TRBJ1-2 TRBV19 . CASSRITGFAYGYTF TGTGCCAGTAGTCGCATCACAGGGTTCGCCTATGGCTACACCTTC
TRBD2 TRBJ2-3 TRBV18 . CASSPWGLAGVTDTQYF TGTGCCAGCTCACCATGGGGACTAGCGGGAGTCACAGATACGCAGTATTTT
. TRBJ2-5 TRBV19 . CASSIFSTTGRQETQYF TGTGCCAGTAGTATATTTTCTACGACAGGGAGGCAAGAGACCCAGTACTTC
. TRBJ2-1 TRBV4-1 . CASSRQYNEQFF TGCGCCAGCAGCCGCCAGTACAATGAGCAGTTCTTC
TRBD1 TRBJ2-7 TRBV19 . CASSGTESYEQYF TGTGCCAGTAGTGGGACAGAGTCCTACGAGCAGTACTTC
TRBD2 TRBJ2-5 TRBV14 . CASSRPGTRVETQYF TGTGCCAGCAGCCGACCCGGGACTAGGGTAGAGACCCAGTACTTC
. TRBJ2-1 TRBV2 once CASSEYPGGRVNEQFF TGTGCCAGCAGTGAATATCCGGGGGGCAGGGTCAATGAGCAGTTCTTC
. TRBJ2-2 TRBV6-5 . CASSYSWSGAAGELFF TGTGCCAGCAGTTACTCGTGGTCAGGGGCCGCCGGGGAGCTGTTTTTT
TRBD2 TRBJ2-3 TRBV29-1 . CSGRAGDADTQYF TGCAGCGGGAGAGCGGGAGATGCAGATACGCAGTATTTT
. TRBJ2-2 TRBV2 . CASSDRTPNTGELFF TGTGCCAGCAGTGATAGGACACCGAACACCGGGGAGCTGTTTTTT